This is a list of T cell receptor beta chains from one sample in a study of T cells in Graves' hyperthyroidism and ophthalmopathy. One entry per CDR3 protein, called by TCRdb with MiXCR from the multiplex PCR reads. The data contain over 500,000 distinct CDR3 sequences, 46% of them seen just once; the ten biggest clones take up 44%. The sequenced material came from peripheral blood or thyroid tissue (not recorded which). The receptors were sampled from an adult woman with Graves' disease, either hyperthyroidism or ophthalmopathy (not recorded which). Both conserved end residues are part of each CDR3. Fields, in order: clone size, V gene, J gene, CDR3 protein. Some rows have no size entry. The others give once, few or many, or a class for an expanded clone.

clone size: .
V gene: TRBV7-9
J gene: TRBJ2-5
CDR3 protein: CASSLIGTGGTETQYF

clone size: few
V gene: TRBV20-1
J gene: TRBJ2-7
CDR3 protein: CRAGTSGYEQYF

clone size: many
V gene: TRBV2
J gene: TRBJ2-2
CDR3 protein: CASSESTGTANTGELFF

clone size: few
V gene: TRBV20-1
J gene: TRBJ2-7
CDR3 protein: CSAPRVDVDYEQYF

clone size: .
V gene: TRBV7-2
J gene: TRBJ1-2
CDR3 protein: CATREGYGYTF

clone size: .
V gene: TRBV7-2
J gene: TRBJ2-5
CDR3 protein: CASCQGGRQETQYF

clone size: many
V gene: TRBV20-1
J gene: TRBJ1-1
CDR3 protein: CSATVDPTEAFF

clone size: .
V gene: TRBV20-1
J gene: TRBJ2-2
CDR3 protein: CSALVVRGGELFF

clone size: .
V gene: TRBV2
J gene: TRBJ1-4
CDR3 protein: CASLPRGGNEKLFF

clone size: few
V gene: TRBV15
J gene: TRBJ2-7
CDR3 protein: CATSRDPGLTPYEQYF

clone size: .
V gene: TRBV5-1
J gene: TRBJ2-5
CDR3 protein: CASSADRSETQYF

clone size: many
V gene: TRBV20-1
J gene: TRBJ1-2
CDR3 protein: CSAGDSSYGYTF

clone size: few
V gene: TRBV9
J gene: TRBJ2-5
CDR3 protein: CASSPHRRRETQYF

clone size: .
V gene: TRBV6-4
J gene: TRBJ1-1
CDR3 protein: CASRGDRGPNTEAFF

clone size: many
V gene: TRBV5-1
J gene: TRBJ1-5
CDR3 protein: CASSAGRDQPQHF

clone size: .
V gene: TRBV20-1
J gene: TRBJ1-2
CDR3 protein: CSAAQGGSTNYGYTF

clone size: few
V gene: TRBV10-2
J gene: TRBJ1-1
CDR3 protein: CASSDPLTEAFF

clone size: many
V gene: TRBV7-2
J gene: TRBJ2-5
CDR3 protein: CASSPQGAKETQYF

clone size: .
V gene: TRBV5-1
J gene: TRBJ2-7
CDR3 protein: CASSLGQAGDEQYF

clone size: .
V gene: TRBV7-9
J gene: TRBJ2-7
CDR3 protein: CASSTVTASYEQYF

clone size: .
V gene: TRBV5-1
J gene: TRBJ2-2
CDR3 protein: CASSFVQNTGELYF

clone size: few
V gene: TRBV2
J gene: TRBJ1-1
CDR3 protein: CASSYDGENTEAFF

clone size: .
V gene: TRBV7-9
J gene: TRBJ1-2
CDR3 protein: CASSLGTGEEGVVPIYGYTF

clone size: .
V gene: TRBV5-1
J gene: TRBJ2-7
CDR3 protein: CASSHAGGPIHEQYF

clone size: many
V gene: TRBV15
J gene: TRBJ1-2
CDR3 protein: CATSILLTDAGYTF

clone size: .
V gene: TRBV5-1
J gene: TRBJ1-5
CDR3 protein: CASSWTGEPNQPQHF

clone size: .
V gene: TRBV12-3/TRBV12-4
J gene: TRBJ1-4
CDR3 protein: CASSPGFKLFF

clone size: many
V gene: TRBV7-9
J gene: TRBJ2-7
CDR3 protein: CASSLERTRGEQYF

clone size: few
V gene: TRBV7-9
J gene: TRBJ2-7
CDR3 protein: CASSPDPSIYEQYF

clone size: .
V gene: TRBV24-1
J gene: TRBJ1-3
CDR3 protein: CATSDLVLREDTIYF

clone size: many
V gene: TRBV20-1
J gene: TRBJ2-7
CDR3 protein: CSGSSRGYEQYF

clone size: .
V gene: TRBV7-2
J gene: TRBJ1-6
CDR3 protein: CASSFEWDSPLHF

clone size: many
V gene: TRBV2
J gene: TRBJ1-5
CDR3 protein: CASSDRDTAGPQHF

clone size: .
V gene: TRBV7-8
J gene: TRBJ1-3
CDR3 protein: CASSIDRVTNSGNTIYF

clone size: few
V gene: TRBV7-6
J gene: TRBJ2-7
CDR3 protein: CASSSRKVGYEQYF

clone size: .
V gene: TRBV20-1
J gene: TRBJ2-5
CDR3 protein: CSARGSFNQPQYF

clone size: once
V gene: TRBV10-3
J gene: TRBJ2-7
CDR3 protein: CAICRATDSNEQYF

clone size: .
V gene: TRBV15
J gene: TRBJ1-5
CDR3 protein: CATSREPRFAGGGSNQPQHF

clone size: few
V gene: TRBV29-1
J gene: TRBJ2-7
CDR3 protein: CSVEGVPRDEQYF

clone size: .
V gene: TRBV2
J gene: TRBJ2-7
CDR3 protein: CASTQERSYEQYF

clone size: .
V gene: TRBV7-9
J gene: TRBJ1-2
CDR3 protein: CASSHRDRRSYGYTF

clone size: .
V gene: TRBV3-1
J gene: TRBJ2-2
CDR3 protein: CASKRADLLFF

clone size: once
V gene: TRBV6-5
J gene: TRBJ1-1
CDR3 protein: CASNSRGGLTEAFF

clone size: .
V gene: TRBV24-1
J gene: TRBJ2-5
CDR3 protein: CATSDSGQHQETQYF

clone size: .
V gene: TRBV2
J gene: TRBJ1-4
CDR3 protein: CASRPGTEKLFF

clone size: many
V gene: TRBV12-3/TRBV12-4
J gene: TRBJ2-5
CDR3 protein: CASSFWLRGGETQYF

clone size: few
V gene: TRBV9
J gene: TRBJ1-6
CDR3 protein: CASSPRSEMDSPLHF

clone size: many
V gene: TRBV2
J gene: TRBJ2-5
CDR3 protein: CASRDRGLGETQYF

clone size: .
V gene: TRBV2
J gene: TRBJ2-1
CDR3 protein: CASKREGEYNEQFF

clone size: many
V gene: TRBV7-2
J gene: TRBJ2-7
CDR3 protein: CASSPRGTSSYEQYF

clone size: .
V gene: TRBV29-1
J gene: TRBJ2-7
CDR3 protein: CSLKGGIYEQYF

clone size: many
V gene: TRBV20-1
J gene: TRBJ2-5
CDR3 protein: CSARGGGFQETQYF

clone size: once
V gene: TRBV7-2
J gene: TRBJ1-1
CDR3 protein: CASSSWDRVGTEAFF

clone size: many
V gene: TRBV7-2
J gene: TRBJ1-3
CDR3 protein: CASSRDGVMGNTIYF

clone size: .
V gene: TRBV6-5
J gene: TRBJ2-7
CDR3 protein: CASSYSGRFYEQYF

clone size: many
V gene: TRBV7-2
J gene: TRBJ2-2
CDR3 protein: CASSLGTAANTGELFF

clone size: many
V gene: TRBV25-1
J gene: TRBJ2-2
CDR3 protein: CASSEWGTGANAGELFF